This is a list of T cell receptor beta chains from one sample in a study of read filtering for tumor transcriptome and immune sequencing. MiXCR, applied by TCRdb to the reads, yields one record per CDR3 protein. Of around 23,000 distinct CDR3 sequences detected, 22% appear once; the ten largest clones hold roughly half. The sequenced material came from a population of CD138-negative cells sorted from bone marrow. The receptors shown here come from a donor at least 40 years old with multiple myeloma. Both conserved end residues are part of each CDR3. Each record gives: clone size, D gene, V gene, J gene, CDR3 DNA, CDR3 protein. D genes are given only for firm matches. For some rows the clone size is stated as once, few or many, or as a class when expanded; others skip it.

>NA|NA|TRBV6-1|TRBJ2-4
TGTGCCAGCAGTGTATCCGGGACGGGGGGCCCCAAAAACATTCAGCACTTC
CASSVSGTGGPKNIQHF
>many|NA|TRBV11-3|TRBJ1-1
TGTGCCAGCAGACCAATGCTAGCGAACATGAACACTGAAGCTTTCTTT
CASRPMLANMNTEAFF
>NA|NA|TRBV30|TRBJ1-2
TGTGCCTGGAGTGTACCAGGGTGGAGAGGCTACACCTTC
CAWSVPGWRGYTF
>few|NA|TRBV19|TRBJ2-1
TGTGCCAGTAGTATAGACCGGAGGGGGGCTATCGAGCAGTTCTTC
CASSIDRRGAIEQFF
>many|NA|TRBV28|TRBJ1-2
TGTGCCAGCAGTGGGGGAGGCTACACCTTC
CASSGGGYTF
>many|TRBD1|TRBV12-3/TRBV12-4|TRBJ1-1
TGTGCCAGCAGTTTTGGACAGGGTTCGTCTGAAGCTTTCTTT
CASSFGQGSSEAFF
>many|NA|TRBV15|TRBJ2-1
TGTGCCACCAGCAGAGAAAGGACACCAAGGGATGAGCAGTTCTTC
CATSRERTPRDEQFF
>many|NA|TRBV7-9|TRBJ2-2
TGTGCCAGCAGCCCTCGCCTACTACCCCGGTACCTGTTTTTT
CASSPRLLPRYLFF
>many|NA|TRBV7-6|TRBJ2-1
TGTGCCAGCAGCCTTAACGGGGGCCGGGATGAGCAGTTCTTC
CASSLNGGRDEQFF
>many|NA|TRBV5-1|TRBJ2-5
TGCGCCAGCAGCCTGGGGGGAAACCAAGAGACCCAGTACTTC
CASSLGGNQETQYF
>many|TRBD2|TRBV9|TRBJ2-2
TGTGCCAGCAGCGCCCCTCTTAGCGGGGGGGCCCCCGGGGAGCTGTTTTTT
CASSAPLSGGAPGELFF
>many|NA|TRBV28|TRBJ1-4
TGTGCCAGCAGTTCATCTGCAACTAATGAAAAACTGTTTTTT
CASSSSATNEKLFF
>few|TRBD2|TRBV28|TRBJ2-5
TGTGCCAGCACCCAAGGGACTGGGGGGGGCCAAGAGACCCAGTACTTC
CASTQGTGGGQETQYF
>NA|TRBD1|TRBV5-4|TRBJ2-4
TGTGCCAGCAGCTTGTGGACAGGGAAAGACATTCAGTACTTC
CASSLWTGKDIQYF
>many|TRBD2|TRBV29-1|TRBJ2-1
TGCAGCGTTTTTCTAGCGGGGGTCTCCTACAATGAGCAGTTCTTC
CSVFLAGVSYNEQFF
>many|NA|TRBV20-1|TRBJ2-1
TGCAGTGCCCCAATCTCCGGGAAAAGCTTCAATGAGCAGTTCTTC
CSAPISGKSFNEQFF
>many|NA|TRBV5-1|TRBJ1-2
TGCGCCAGCAGCTTCGACAGTGCCTATGGCTACACCTTC
CASSFDSAYGYTF
>many|NA|TRBV11-2|TRBJ2-3
TGTGCCAGCAGCTACCCCACAGATACGCAGTATTTT
CASSYPTDTQYF
>many|NA|TRBV20-1|TRBJ2-3
TGCAGTGCGGTCCTGCGACGGGGGAGTGCAGATACGCAGTATTTT
CSAVLRRGSADTQYF
>many|NA|TRBV7-8|TRBJ2-1
TGTGCCAGCAGCTTCCGTCGGGGCCCACCGTCCTACAATGAGCAGTTCTTC
CASSFRRGPPSYNEQFF
>NA|NA|TRBV27|TRBJ1-4
TGTGCCAGCAGTTTATCGCCCCAGAGAAATAATGAAAAACTGTTTTTT
CASSLSPQRNNEKLFF
>NA|TRBD2|TRBV12-3/TRBV12-4|TRBJ2-2
TGTGCCAGCAGAGCCGGGACTAGAGGTCCCGGGGAGCTGTTTTTT
CASRAGTRGPGELFF
>many|NA|TRBV13|TRBJ2-7
TGTGCCAGCAGCGTGCGGGGCTACGAGCAGTACTTC
CASSVRGYEQYF
>many|NA|TRBV12-3/TRBV12-4|TRBJ1-1
TGTGCCAGCAGTTTAATAGGGGCGGGGAACACTGAAGCTTTCTTT
CASSLIGAGNTEAFF
>many|TRBD2|TRBV2|TRBJ2-1
TGTGCCAGCAGTGAAGGGGGGGGCTCCTACAATGAGCAGTTCTTC
CASSEGGGSYNEQFF